This entry lists 13 T cell receptor beta chains sequenced from one sample in a study of response to subunit inactivated influenza vaccine. TCRdb redid the calling of the RT-PCR reads with MiXCR, one entry per CDR3 protein. The sample lists 750,000 to 850,000 distinct CDR3 sequences; 15% to 20% were seen once. The sequenced sample was PBMCs from blood, obtained about 5 days after vaccination. The receptors come from a man aged 50 to 60 who received an inactivated influenza vaccine.

CDR3 amino acids: CASSPTGAGEQYF. The DNA for the CDR3 is TGTGCCAGCAGCCCCACAGGGGCTGGGGAGCAGTACTTC. The chain couples TRBV5-5 to TRBJ2-7; 7 positions match TRBD1. Germline V gene sequence: CDR1 SGHKS, CDR2 YYEKEE (reference sequence). The CDR3 spans 13 residues. The J segment lost 7 bases and the V segment lost 4 bases, leaving 8 bases of the junction unmatched.

The DNA for the CDR3 is TGTGCCAGCAGCCTCTTTCCCGGGGGAGGGGACACTGAAGCTTTCTTT. It specifies CASSLFPGGGDTEAFF. The gene calls are TRBV7-2 and TRBJ1-1, with D tentatively TRBD1 (5 bases). The CDR3 consists of 16 residues. The ends were cut back, 5 bases at V and 3 bases at J, with 19 bases in the middle. The V gene's germline CDR1 is SGHTA and CDR2 FQGNSA.

This clonotype was seen only a few times. This chain links TRBV29-1 with TRBJ2-7; D is ambiguous. Germline assignment: CDR1 SQVTM and CDR2 ANQGSEA. V was cut by 4 bases and J by 3 bases, with 10 bases left in between. The CDR3 length is 12 residues. The CDR3 DNA sequence: TGCAGCGTTGTGTTGACTGACTACGAGCAGTACTTC. It specifies CSVVLTDYEQYF.

This clonotype showed up just a few times. The chain combines TRBV12-3 or TRBV12-4 with TRBJ2-1; possibly TRBD1 for D (6 bases). This CDR3 has 14 amino acids. V was clipped by 10 bases and J by 0 bases, with 13 bases between them. CDR3: CATGVGTSYNEQFF. CDR3 coding DNA: TGTGCCACAGGGGTCGGGACCTCCTACAATGAGCAGTTCTTC.

The V gene is TRBV6-1, the J gene TRBJ2-7; D may be TRBD1 (5 bases). Trimming removed 7 bases from V and 0 bases from J, with 16 bases in between. This CDR3 spans 15 amino acids. The germline V gene has CDR1 MNHNS and CDR2 SASEGT. DNA of the CDR3: TGTGCCAGCATCCGAGGCACAGGCTACTCCTACGAGCAGTACTTC. Residues: CASIRGTGYSYEQYF.

This clonotype was counted a few times. The chain uses TRBV10-3 and TRBJ2-3, with 11 bases fitting TRBD2. This CDR3 has 17 residues. After removal of 4 bases from V and 8 bases from J, the junction contained 14 bases not matched to a gene. CDR1 is ENHRY, CDR2 SYGVKD, per germline. The CDR3: CAISAVQLAGGPSTQYF. CDR3 nucleotide sequence: TGTGCCATCAGTGCGGTCCAGCTAGCGGGGGGCCCAAGTACGCAGTATTTT.

The chain uses TRBV6-1 and TRBJ2-7, with 7 bases matching TRBD1. The CDR3 is 13 amino acids. V lost 3 bases, J lost 4 bases, and 3 bases stayed unmatched. The germline CDR1 and CDR2 sequences are MNHNS and SASEGT. In DNA, the CDR3 is TGTGCCAGCAGTGAGGGGACAGCTTACGAGCAGTACTTC. Translated: CASSEGTAYEQYF.

In its sample, this clonotype was seen a few times. The chain recombines TRBV9 with TRBJ2-5; TRBD1 aligns across 9 bases. Trimming removed 3 bases from V and 6 bases from J; junction bases left unmatched: 3. This CDR3 comprises 13 residues. The germline V gene encodes CDR1 SGDLS and CDR2 YYNGEE. The CDR3 loop is CASSGGQGQTQYF. CDR3 DNA: TGTGCCAGCAGCGGGGGACAGGGACAGACCCAGTACTTC.

The rearrangement links TRBV27 to TRBJ2-3, with a weak D call TRBD1 (7 bases). V lost 3 bases and J 4 bases, leaving 20 bases between the germline ends. Per the germline V gene, CDR1 is MNHEY and CDR2 is SMNVEV (reference sequence). The CDR3 covers 17 residues. The CDR3 sequence is CASSFRAGQRIADTQYF. The CDR3 DNA reads TGTGCCAGCAGTTTTAGGGCGGGACAGCGGATCGCAGATACGCAGTATTTT.

There are many counts of this clonotype. The rearrangement links TRBV12-3 or TRBV12-4 to TRBJ1-2, with no clear D. This CDR3 is 12 amino acids long. V lost 3 bases, J lost 4 bases, and 6 bases lay in between. CDR3 in DNA: TGTGCCAGCAGTTTCAACTCCTATGGCTACACCTTC. This codes for CASSFNSYGYTF.

This clonotype was counted only a few times. V gene TRBV6-2 or TRBV6-3 combines with J gene TRBJ2-7, with D maybe TRBD1 (5 bases). The CDR3 has 18 residues. Germline V lookup: CDR1 MNHEY, CDR2 SVGEGT. Trimming took 4 bases from V and 1 from J, leaving 23 bases between them. The CDR3 is CASSWHRPLEQESYEQYF. CDR3 DNA sequence: TGTGCCAGCAGTTGGCACCGGCCTCTTGAACAGGAGTCCTACGAGCAGTACTTC.

The gene calls are TRBV5-1 and TRBJ2-5, with D possibly TRBD2 on 6 matching bases. V was cut by 0 bases and J by 6 bases, with 12 bases left in between. CDR3 size: 14 residues. Looked up from germline, CDR1 is SGHRS and CDR2 is YFSETQ. CDR3 nucleotide sequence: TGCGCCAGCAGCTTGGAGGAGGGAGGAAAGACCCAGTACTTC. Translation gives CASSLEEGGKTQYF.

This clonotype has at least ten counts. The chain is built from TRBV14 and TRBJ2-6; the D gene could be TRBD1 or TRBD2 (5 bases each). The CDR3 loop spans 16 amino acids. V shed 4 bases and J shed 2 bases, with 12 bases lying between them. Per the germline V gene, CDR1 is SGHDN and CDR2 is FVKESK. DNA for the CDR3: TGTGCCAGCAGCCTTAACCGGGACCCTGGGGCCAACGTCCTGACTTTC. Amino acids: CASSLNRDPGANVLTF.